These T cell receptor beta chains were read from a single sample in a study of cytomegalovirus exposure and HLA in healthy donors. Assay: immunoSEQ multiplex PCR; the TCRdb copy retains only in-frame clones and omits some. The data show some 150,000 clones, more than 75% seen once. The sequenced material came from PBMCs. All receptors derive from a man aged 18 to 35 in good health and CMV-seropositive. Each CDR3 is given with its conserved first and last residue. The D gene is left open where the match is weak. Clone size, where shown, is once, few, many, or a class for clones that have expanded.

J gene | V gene | clone size | D gene | CDR3 protein | CDR3 DNA
TRBJ1-6 | TRBV29-1 | NA | TRBD1 | CSPDRGREWNSPLHF | TGCAGCCCGGACAGGGGGCGCGAATGGAATTCACCCCTCCACTTT
TRBJ1-4 | TRBV4-1 | NA | TRBD1 | CASSQDGDRENEKLFF | TGCGCCAGCAGCCAAGATGGGGACAGGGAGAATGAAAAACTGTTTTTT
TRBJ2-6 | TRBV9 | NA | NA | CASSASLDRLYSGANVLTF | TGTGCCAGCAGCGCCTCGTTGGACAGACTTTACTCTGGGGCCAACGTCCTGACTTTC
TRBJ2-7 | TRBV30 | once | NA | CAWSTQILEQYF | TGTGCCTGGAGTACGCAGATCCTTGAGCAGTACTTC
TRBJ1-6 | TRBV6-5 | NA | NA | CASSYSPGIGSPLHF | TGTGCCAGCAGTTACTCGCCAGGAATCGGATCACCCCTCCACTTT
TRBJ1-4 | TRBV28 | NA | TRBD1 | CASTETGQGEKLFF | TGTGCCAGCACCGAGACAGGGCAGGGGGAAAAACTGTTTTTT
TRBJ2-3 | TRBV5-1 | NA | TRBD1 | CASTLTGQSTDTQYF | TGCGCCAGCACCCTGACGGGACAGAGCACAGATACGCAGTATTTT
TRBJ2-3 | TRBV11-2 | NA | NA | CASSLDGLWNTQYF | TGTGCCAGCAGCTTAGACGGGTTGTGGAATACGCAGTATTTT
TRBJ1-3 | TRBV29-1 | few | NA | CSVASGSGNTIYF | TGCAGCGTTGCGTCAGGGTCCGGAAACACCATATATTTT
TRBJ2-5 | TRBV4-1 | NA | NA | CASSQEASVKEGKTQYF | TGCGCCAGCAGCCAAGAGGCCAGCGTCAAGGAGGGGAAGACCCAGTACTTC
TRBJ2-1 | TRBV5-1 | NA | NA | CASSLEGISYNEQFF | TGCGCCAGCAGCTTGGAGGGGATCTCCTACAATGAGCAGTTCTTC
TRBJ2-1 | TRBV6-6 | NA | NA | CASSKNSGEGHDEQFF | TGTGCCAGCAGTAAAAACTCGGGAGAGGGGCATGATGAGCAGTTCTTC
TRBJ1-6 | TRBV4-2 | NA | NA | CASSQNSRNSPLHF | TGTGCCAGCAGCCAAAACTCCAGGAATTCACCCCTCCACTTT
TRBJ1-1 | TRBV7-9 | NA | NA | CASSLATGNTEAFF | TGTGCCAGCAGCTTAGCCACAGGCAACACTGAAGCTTTCTTT
TRBJ1-5 | TRBV2 | NA | NA | CASSGRFGEEPQHF | TGTGCCAGCAGTGGTCGATTCGGTGAGGAGCCCCAGCATTTT
TRBJ2-7 | TRBV5-4 | NA | TRBD2 | CASSPHGRRIGEQYF | TGTGCCAGCAGCCCCCACGGGAGGAGGATCGGAGAGCAGTACTTC
TRBJ1-2 | TRBV19 | few | TRBD1 | CASSWGTANYGYTF | TGTGCCAGTAGTTGGGGGACAGCTAACTATGGCTACACCTTC
TRBJ1-5 | TRBV4-1 | few | TRBD1 | CASSPGRGLDQPQHF | TGCGCCAGCAGCCCTGGCAGGGGGCTTGATCAGCCCCAGCATTTT
TRBJ2-7 | TRBV7-9 | NA | TRBD1 | CASSSLTGGQDEQYF | TGTGCCAGCAGCTCACTGACAGGGGGGCAGGACGAGCAGTACTTC
TRBJ2-2 | TRBV5-6 | once | TRBD1 | CASSLWQGAAGELFF | TGTGCCAGCAGCTTGTGGCAGGGGGCAGCCGGGGAGCTGTTTTTT
TRBJ1-4 | TRBV6-5 | few | TRBD1 | CASSPGQGKLFF | TGTGCCAGCAGCCCTGGACAGGGAAAACTGTTTTTT
TRBJ2-5 | TRBV28 | NA | TRBD2 | CASTYPPAGVQETQYF | TGTGCCAGCACCTACCCGCCAGCGGGGGTCCAAGAGACCCAGTACTTC
TRBJ1-2 | TRBV4-2 | NA | NA | CASSQGEAGGLYGYTF | TGTGCCAGCAGCCAAGGAGAGGCAGGAGGACTCTATGGCTACACCTTC
TRBJ1-1 | TRBV28 | NA | TRBD1 | CASSFRGRGTEAFF | TGTGCCAGCAGCTTCAGGGGGCGGGGGACTGAAGCTTTCTTT
TRBJ2-1 | TRBV29-1 | NA | NA | CSVGEASEQFF | TGCAGCGTTGGTGAGGCGTCCGAGCAGTTCTTC
TRBJ2-7 | TRBV11-2 | NA | NA | CASSLSGAYEQYF | TGTGCCAGCAGCTTGTCGGGAGCGTACGAGCAGTACTTC
TRBJ1-1 | TRBV7-9 | NA | NA | CASSLVSRGSPEAFF | TGTGCCAGCAGCTTAGTGTCCAGGGGTTCCCCTGAAGCTTTCTTT
TRBJ2-5 | TRBV15 | NA | NA | CATSRNVGTRQETQYF | TGTGCCACCAGCAGAAACGTTGGGACTCGCCAAGAGACCCAGTACTTC
TRBJ2-7 | TRBV19 | NA | NA | CASREGNEQYF | TGTGCCAGTAGAGAGGGAAACGAGCAGTACTTC
TRBJ2-3 | TRBV27 | NA | TRBD2 | CASSSGGFTDTQYF | TGTGCCAGCAGTTCCGGGGGGTTCACAGATACGCAGTATTTT
TRBJ2-7 | TRBV15 | NA | NA | CASSRDRAYEQYF | TGTGCCTCATCGCGGGACAGAGCCTACGAGCAGTACTTC
TRBJ1-3 | TRBV4-1 | NA | TRBD1 | CASSPMGHLGQGTSGNTIYF | TGCGCCAGCAGCCCGATGGGGCACCTAGGACAGGGGACCTCTGGAAACACCATATATTTT
TRBJ2-7 | TRBV6-6 | NA | NA | CASRDSYEQYF | TGTGCCAGCAGAGACAGTTACGAGCAGTACTTC
TRBJ1-5 | TRBV5-5 | NA | NA | CASTFADVTSNQPQHF | TGTGCCAGCACCTTTGCAGATGTAACTAGCAATCAGCCCCAGCATTTT
TRBJ2-1 | TRBV30 | NA | TRBD1 | CAWRSSGTVDNEQFF | TGTGCCTGGAGATCCTCCGGGACAGTTGACAATGAGCAGTTCTTC
TRBJ1-1 | TRBV30 | few | NA | CACSLFDGEAFF | TGTGCCTGTTCGCTATTTGATGGTGAAGCTTTCTTT
TRBJ1-1 | TRBV4-1 | NA | NA | CASSQQRYTEAFF | TGCGCCAGCAGCCAACAGCGGTACACTGAAGCTTTCTTT